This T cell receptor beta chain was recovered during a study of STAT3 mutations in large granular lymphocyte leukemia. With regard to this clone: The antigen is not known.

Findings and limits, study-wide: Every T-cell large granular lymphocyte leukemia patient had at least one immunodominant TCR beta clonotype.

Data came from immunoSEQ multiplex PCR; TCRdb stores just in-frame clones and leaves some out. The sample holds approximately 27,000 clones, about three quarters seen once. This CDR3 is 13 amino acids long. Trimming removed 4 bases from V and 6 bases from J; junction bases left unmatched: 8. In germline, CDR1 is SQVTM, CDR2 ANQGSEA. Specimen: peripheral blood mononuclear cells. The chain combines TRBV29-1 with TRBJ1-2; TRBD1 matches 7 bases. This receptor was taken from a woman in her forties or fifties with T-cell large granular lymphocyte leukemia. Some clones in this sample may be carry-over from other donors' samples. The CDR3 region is CSVADRAGNGYTF. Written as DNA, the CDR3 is TGCAGCGTTGCTGACAGGGCGGGTAATGGCTACACCTTC.